The entry below gives a single T cell receptor beta chain sequence along with its context. Its specificity is not known. The protocol was immunoSEQ multiplex PCR, while the TCRdb copy is restricted to in-frame clones and leaves out a portion. This sample has roughly 90,000 clones, with under 95% found just once. These data originate in a study of OX40 agonist ivuxolimab in advanced cancers. Across the whole study: Averaging about 60 years in age, with a range of about 23 to 85, the cohort was around 83% male. Notes on the study in general: Among T cells, CD8+ cells averaged more expanded clones than CD4+ cells. Normalized expansion of T-cell clones was also low for some nonresponders.

V dropped 7 bases and J dropped 5 bases, with 12 bases sitting between them. CDR1 MDHEN and CDR2 SYDVKM come from the germline V gene. This CDR3 spans 12 amino acids. The sequencing here drew on CD4+ or CD8+ T cells sorted from blood, taken in a trial of the OX40 agonist ivuxolimab. The source is an adult with an advanced solid tumor such as melanoma, head and neck, liver or kidney cancer. This rearrangement joins TRBV28 to TRBJ2-7; D call uncertain. In DNA form, the CDR3 reads TGTGCCAGCACTGCCTCCGCCCACGAGCAGTACTTC. Protein sequence: CASTASAHEQYF.